A selection of T cell receptor beta chains follows, all from one sample in a study of T cells in Graves' hyperthyroidism and ophthalmopathy. Each CDR3 protein gets one entry after TCRdb re-called the multiplex PCR reads with MiXCR. This table holds around 35,000 distinct CDR3 sequences, around 52% found once. Input material: blood. These receptors all stem from a woman in her thirties or forties with Graves' ophthalmopathy. Both conserved end residues are part of each CDR3.

j_call,v_call,cdr3_length,cdr3_aa
TRBJ1-5,TRBV6-6,15,CASSYMGVGNQPQHF
TRBJ2-3,TRBV5-6,16,CASSHRLAGSTDTQYF
TRBJ2-7,TRBV5-1,15,CASSLAAPGRHEQYF
TRBJ2-1,TRBV5-4,13,CASSAQDRNEQFF
TRBJ2-7,TRBV15,14,CATSRDRHSYEQYF
TRBJ2-3,TRBV5-5,14,CASNEQGSTATQYF
TRBJ2-7,TRBV7-8,16,CASSLELAGGAYEQYF
TRBJ2-2,TRBV7-8,17,CATSFGLAGGGTGELFF
TRBJ2-7,TRBV11-2,14,CASSLVTGNGEQYF
TRBJ2-1,TRBV3-1,15,CASSIAGAPYNEQFF
TRBJ2-2,TRBV20-1,16,CSASGLAGANTGELFF
TRBJ1-3,TRBV20-1,14,CSAKRVAAGNTIYF
TRBJ1-2,TRBV20-1,16,CSARGAGDHSNYGYTF
TRBJ2-2,TRBV7-3,16,CASSLTGSGYTGELFF
TRBJ1-1,TRBV19,14,CATLARGGGTEAVF
TRBJ2-1,TRBV6-1,15,CASSFSGGQGFEQFF
TRBJ1-2,TRBV19,13,CASMPAAVNGYTF
TRBJ1-6,TRBV5-1,15,CASSLSRSANSPLHF
TRBJ1-1,TRBV11-3,11,CASSLDMRAFF
TRBJ1-6,TRBV7-9,15,CASSLTTRGDSPLHF
TRBJ1-4,TRBV7-9,15,CASSLMGRTNEKLFF
TRBJ2-7,TRBV20-1,15,CSARDFTGDAYEQYF
TRBJ1-2,TRBV28,10,CASGGPGYTF
TRBJ2-2,TRBV6-5,16,CASSYSIPMNTGELFF
TRBJ1-2,TRBV6-2/TRBV6-3,13,CASSHGVREGYTF
TRBJ2-2,TRBV29-1,17,CSHPTIPGRVGTGELFF
TRBJ2-5,TRBV28,13,CASSGGKRETQYF
TRBJ1-2,TRBV10-2,13,CASSSGASWGYTF
TRBJ1-3,TRBV7-3,17,CASSLKWQGRAGNTIYF
TRBJ1-5,TRBV27,13,CASSDRGRQPQHF
TRBJ2-7,TRBV12-3/TRBV12-4,13,CAKEGSVGYEQYF
TRBJ2-7,TRBV5-1,16,CASSLLGQGSAYEQYF
TRBJ2-2,TRBV2,13,CASMLETAGELFF